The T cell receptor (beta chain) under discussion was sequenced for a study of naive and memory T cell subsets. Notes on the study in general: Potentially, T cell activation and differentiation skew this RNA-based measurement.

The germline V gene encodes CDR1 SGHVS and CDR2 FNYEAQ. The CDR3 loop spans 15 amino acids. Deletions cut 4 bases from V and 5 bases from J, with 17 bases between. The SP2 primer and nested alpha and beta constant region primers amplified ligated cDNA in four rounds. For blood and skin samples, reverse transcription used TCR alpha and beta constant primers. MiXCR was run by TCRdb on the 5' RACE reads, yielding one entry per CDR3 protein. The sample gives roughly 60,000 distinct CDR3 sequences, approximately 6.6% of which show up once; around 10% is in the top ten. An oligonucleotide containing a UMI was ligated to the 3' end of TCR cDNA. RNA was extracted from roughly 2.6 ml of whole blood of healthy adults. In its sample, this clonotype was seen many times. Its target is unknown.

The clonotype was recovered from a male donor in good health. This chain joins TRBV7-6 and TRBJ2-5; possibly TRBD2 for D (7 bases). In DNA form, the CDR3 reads TGTGCCAGCAGCTCCGCGGGGGCTGGCTGGGAGACCCAGTACTTC. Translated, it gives CASSSAGAGWETQYF.